Shown below are 10 T cell receptor beta chains from a single sample sequenced in a study of T cell responses to AZD1222 COVID-19 vaccine. Sequencing was performed with immunoSEQ multiplex PCR; in TCRdb, only in-frame clones are kept and a portion is missing. The sample records about 140,000 clones, roughly 92% being singletons. The starting material was peripheral blood, obtained 28 days after the second AZD1222 dose. These receptors all stem from an adult who received the AZD1222 COVID-19 vaccine.

Ten or more counts support this clone. The CDR3 DNA follows: TGCGCCAGCAGCCACCCACGTAGCGGGAGTAGCGACGAGCAGTACTTC. Amino acid sequence: CASSHPRSGSSDEQYF. The gene calls are TRBV4-1 and TRBJ2-7, with 9 bases matching TRBD2. The trim removed 3 bases at V and 5 bases at J, leaving 11 bases unmatched. Germline CDR1 is MGHRA and CDR2 is YSYEKL. This CDR3 is built from 16 residues.

In its sample, this clone was seen a few times. DNA for the CDR3: TGTGCCACCAGCCGGGGGGGGACAGGGGGCATTGAGCAGTTCTTC. Its translation: CATSRGGTGGIEQFF. The rearrangement links TRBV24-1 to TRBJ2-1; 12 bases match TRBD1. V shed 7 bases and J 9 bases; nucleotides not matched to a gene: 9. CDR1 is KGHDR and CDR2 is SFDVKD in the germline V gene. The CDR3 covers 15 residues.

This clone was counted once. The V gene is TRBV27, the J gene TRBJ2-1, with TRBD2 matching over 9 bases. The J segment lost 4 bases and the V segment lost 7 bases, leaving 5 bases of the junction unmatched. Germline CDR1 MNHEY, CDR2 SMNVEV (reference sequence). The CDR3 is 14 residues long. The DNA of the CDR3 is TGTGCCAGCAAGAAAGCGGGAGGATACAATGAGCAGTTCTTC. This codes for CASKKAGGYNEQFF.

The chain couples TRBV3-1 (or the pseudogene TRBV3-2) to TRBJ2-5; TRBD2 is a possible D gene (6 bases). Trimming removed 11 bases from V and 4 bases from J, with 17 bases in between. The CDR3 is 13 residues long. Germline V CDR1 and CDR2: LGHDT, YNNKEL (reference sequence). CDR3 sequence reads: CAVGGTIRETQYF. The CDR3 DNA is TGTGCCGTCGGCGGGACCATTCGAGAGACCCAGTACTTC.

The chain employs TRBV18 and TRBJ2-7; 10 positions match TRBD1. The V gene end was trimmed by 1 base and the J gene end by 3 bases; junction bases not matched to a gene: 9. CDR1 and CDR2 (germline): KGHSH, LQKENI. CDR3 size: 17 residues. The CDR3 DNA reads TGTGCCAGCTCACCACTTAGTTTGAGGGACAGGGGCTACGAGCAGTACTTC. It translates to CASSPLSLRDRGYEQYF. The complete variable domain, with remaining parts taken from reference TRBV18 and TRBJ2-7, reads NAGVMQNPRHLVRRRGQEARLRCSPMKGHSHVYWYRQLPEEGLKFMVYLQKENIIDESGMPKERFSAEFPKEGPSILRIQQVVRGDSAAYFCASSPLSLRDRGYEQYFGPGTRLTVT.

This clone was counted once. The chain combines TRBV18 with TRBJ2-1; D gene ambiguous. CDR1 and CDR2 (germline): KGHSH, LQKENI. The CDR3 covers 13 residues. The V gene lost 5 bases and the J gene lost 0 bases, with 5 bases spanning the gap. The CDR3 reads CASSLSSYNEQFF. The CDR3 coding sequence is TGTGCCAGCTCATTAAGCTCCTACAATGAGCAGTTCTTC.

The rearrangement uses TRBV4-2 and TRBJ1-1; D not resolved. Germline V lookup: CDR1 LGHNA, CDR2 YNFKEQ. Trimming took 0 bases from V and 6 from J, leaving 11 bases between them. The CDR3 spans 14 residues. CDR3 coding DNA: TGTGCCAGCAGCCAAGATAACACCCGCGCTGAAGCTTTCTTT. Protein: CASSQDNTRAEAFF.

V is TRBV4-1 and J is TRBJ1-5, with unresolved D. Germline lookup yields CDR1 MGHRA and CDR2 YSYEKL. V was clipped by 1 base and J by 4 bases, with 11 bases between them. The CDR3 has 15 amino acids. The CDR3 reads CASSQGFAWNQPQHF. CDR3 bases: TGCGCCAGCAGCCAAGGCTTCGCCTGGAATCAGCCCCAGCATTTT.

The chain joins TRBV11-2 to TRBJ2-1, with 11 bases that match TRBD2. The J segment lost 3 bases and the V segment lost 2 bases, leaving 9 bases of the junction unmatched. CDR1 SGHAT and CDR2 FQNNGV come from the germline V gene. This CDR3 spans 18 amino acids. The DNA of the CDR3 is TGTGCCAGCAGCTTACGCCTGACTAGCGGGAAAGACTACAATGAGCAGTTCTTC. Translating gives CASSLRLTSGKDYNEQFF.

The chain joins TRBV6-1 to TRBJ1-2, with TRBD1 matching 11 bases. The germline CDR1 and CDR2 sequences are MNHNS and SASEGT. The CDR3 covers 16 residues. The V and J ends lost 4 bases and 5 bases, in that order; junction bases with no gene match: 9. The CDR3 region is CASSAGQGAERYGYTF. CDR3 nucleotides: TGTGCCAGCAGTGCCGGACAGGGGGCGGAGAGATATGGCTACACCTTC.